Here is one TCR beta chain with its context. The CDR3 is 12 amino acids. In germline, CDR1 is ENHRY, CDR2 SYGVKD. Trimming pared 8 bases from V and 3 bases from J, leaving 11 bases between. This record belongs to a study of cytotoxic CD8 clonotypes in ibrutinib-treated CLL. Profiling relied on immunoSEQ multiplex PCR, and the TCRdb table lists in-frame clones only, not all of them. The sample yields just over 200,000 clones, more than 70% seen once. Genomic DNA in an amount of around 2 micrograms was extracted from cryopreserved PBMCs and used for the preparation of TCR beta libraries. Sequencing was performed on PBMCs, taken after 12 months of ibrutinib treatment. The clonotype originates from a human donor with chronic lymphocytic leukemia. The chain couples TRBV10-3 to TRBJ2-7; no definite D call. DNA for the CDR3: TGTGCCATCCGGACGGAGAACTACGAGCAGTACTTC. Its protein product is CAIRTENYEQYF.